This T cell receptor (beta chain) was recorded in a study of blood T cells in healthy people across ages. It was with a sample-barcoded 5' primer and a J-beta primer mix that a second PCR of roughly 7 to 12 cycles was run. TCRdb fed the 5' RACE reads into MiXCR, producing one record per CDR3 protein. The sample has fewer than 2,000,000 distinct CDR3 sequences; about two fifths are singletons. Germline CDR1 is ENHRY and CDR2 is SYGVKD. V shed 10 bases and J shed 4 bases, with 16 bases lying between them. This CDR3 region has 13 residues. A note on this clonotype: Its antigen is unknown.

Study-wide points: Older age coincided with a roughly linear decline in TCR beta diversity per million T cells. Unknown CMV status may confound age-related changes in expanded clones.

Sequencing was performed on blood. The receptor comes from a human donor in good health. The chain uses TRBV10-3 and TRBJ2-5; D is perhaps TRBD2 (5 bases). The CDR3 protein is CATWWEMGETQYF. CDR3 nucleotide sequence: TGTGCCACCTGGTGGGAGATGGGAGAGACCCAGTACTTC.